The 17 T cell receptor beta chains listed next were all sequenced from one sample in a study of cytomegalovirus exposure and HLA in healthy donors. Vbeta (60) and Jbeta (13) primers were used in the PCR. Libraries were prepared by immunoSEQ multiplex PCR; TCRdb keeps only in-frame clonotypes and omits some of them. In the table there are more than 150,000 clones, 75% to 90% of which are singletons. The sequenced sample was PBMCs. The receptors were sampled from a middle-aged man in good health and CMV-seropositive.

The chain links TRBV19 to TRBJ1-1; D gene unclear. Trimming pared 5 bases from V and 4 bases from J, leaving 11 bases between. The CDR3 has 13 amino acids. Germline V gene lookup returns CDR1 LNHDA and CDR2 SQIVND (reference sequence). The CDR3 bases are TGTGCCAGTAGTCGGGAGCGGGCCACTGAAGCTTTCTTT. This gives the protein CASSRERATEAFF.

The chain joins TRBV7-2 to TRBJ1-2, with TRBD1 identical over 10 bases. V gave up 5 bases and J gave up 13 bases; unmatched junction bases: 16. Per germline, CDR1 SGHTA and CDR2 FQGNSA. There are 15 residues in the CDR3. CDR3: CASSHEGTGAAGITF. The CDR3 nucleotides are TGTGCCAGCAGCCATGAAGGGACAGGGGCCGCCGGCATCACCTTC.

This clone was seen only once. V gene TRBV27 combines with J gene TRBJ1-2; the match to TRBD1 covers 7 bases. The germline V gene encodes CDR1 MNHEY and CDR2 SMNVEV (reference sequence). V lost 1 base and J lost 7; bases outside the gene matches: 12. CDR3 length: 16 amino acids. The DNA for the CDR3 is TGTGCCAGCAGTTTATTGGGACGCAGGGGGTTCGCTGGCTACACCTTC. It encodes CASSLLGRRGFAGYTF.

The V and J genes are TRBV4-1 and TRBJ1-2; 8 bases line up with TRBD1. CDR1 is MGHRA, CDR2 YSYEKL, per germline. Germline trimming cut 2 bases from V and 2 bases from J; bases unmatched to any gene: 4. This CDR3 has 15 residues. CDR3: CASSQPDRGNYGYTF. CDR3 coding DNA: TGCGCCAGCAGCCAACCAGACAGGGGAAACTATGGCTACACCTTC.

CDR3 nucleotide sequence: TGTGCCAGCAGTTACTCGACAGGGATCTATGAGCAGTTCTTC. Translated, it gives CASSYSTGIYEQFF. V usage is TRBV6-5 and J usage is TRBJ2-1; 7 nucleotides match TRBD1. Germline-derived CDR1 and CDR2 are MNHEY and SVGAGI. The length of the CDR3 is 14 residues. The V and J ends lost 0 bases and 8 bases, in that order; junction bases with no gene match: 4.

This rearrangement joins TRBV9 to TRBJ2-1; 8 bases match TRBD1. Germline CDR1 SGDLS, CDR2 YYNGEE. CDR3 length equals 15 residues. The V segment lost 0 bases and the J segment 2 bases; nucleotides outside the gene matches: 1. DNA of the CDR3: TGTGCCAGCAGCGTAGCGGGACAGGCCTACAATGAGCAGTTCTTC. As protein: CASSVAGQAYNEQFF.

The CDR3 protein is CASRIGGNELYEQYF. The CDR3 coding sequence is TGTGCCAGCAGGATTGGAGGGAATGAGCTCTACGAGCAGTACTTC. The chain joins TRBV6-6 to TRBJ2-7; the D gene is possibly TRBD2 (6 bases). V was shortened by 6 bases and J by 3 bases, with 18 bases between the two germline ends. Germline loops: CDR1 MNHNY, CDR2 SVGAGI (reference sequence). The CDR3 has 15 amino acids.

This sequence joins TRBV7-9 and TRBJ1-1; D may be TRBD1 (5 bases). The germline CDR1 and CDR2 sequences are SEHNR and FQNEAQ (reference sequence). V lost 1 base and J 5 bases, leaving 14 bases between the germline ends. The CDR3 extends over 15 amino acids. DNA of the CDR3: TGTGCCAGCAGCTTAGGGTGGGGCGAAGGTACTGAAGCTTTCTTT. It translates to CASSLGWGEGTEAFF.

V and J are TRBV29-1 and TRBJ1-1; D not resolved. The CDR3 totals 13 residues. The V end was cut by 3 bases, the J end by 2 bases, with 10 bases between. CDR1 and CDR2 from the germline V gene are SQVTM and ANQGSEA. CDR3 in amino acids: CSVDGGLNTEAFF. The DNA of the CDR3 is TGCAGCGTTGACGGCGGTTTAAACACTGAAGCTTTCTTT.

V and J are TRBV7-9 and TRBJ2-1; 8 bases fit TRBD2. The CDR3 is 16 residues long. V dropped 5 bases and J dropped 10; count of bases not matched to a gene: 16. CDR1 and CDR2 from the germline V gene are SEHNR and FQNEAQ (reference sequence). CDR3 in DNA: TGTGCCAGCAGCGCGCCCCGACTGGACGGGGGGGAGGAGCAGTTCTTC. It yields the protein CASSAPRLDGGEEQFF. Full variable domain (missing parts from reference TRBV7-9 and TRBJ2-1): DTGVSQNPRHKITKRGQNVTFRCDPISEHNRLYWYRQTLGQGPEFLTYFQNEAQLEKSRLLSDRFSAERPKGSFSTLEIQRTEQGDSAMYLCASSAPRLDGGEEQFFGPGTRLTVL.

The chain is built from TRBV6-5 and TRBJ1-4, with D perhaps matching TRBD1 (5 bases). CDR1 and CDR2 from the germline V gene are MNHEY and SVGAGI. The CDR3 extends over 15 amino acids. V lost 0 bases and J 8 bases, leaving 13 bases between the germline ends. CDR3 sequence reads: CASSYSGGEGEKLFF. The CDR3, as DNA: TGTGCCAGCAGTTACTCAGGAGGGGAAGGGGAAAAACTGTTTTTT.

The chain links TRBV7-2 to TRBJ2-1; 9 nucleotides agree with TRBD1. The length of the CDR3 is 14 residues. The V gene's germline CDR1 is SGHTA and CDR2 FQGNSA. Trimming cost V 5 bases and J 8 bases; bases outside gene matches: 7. The CDR3 reads CASSRDRVLHEQFF. In DNA, the CDR3 is TGTGCCAGCAGCCGGGACAGGGTACTTCATGAGCAGTTCTTC.

This clone was observed a few times. This chain joins TRBV7-2 and TRBJ2-2, with D perhaps matching TRBD1 (6 bases). The CDR3 length is 15 residues. V was clipped by 1 base and J by 7 bases, with 13 bases between them. CDR1 SGHTA and CDR2 FQGNSA come from the germline V gene. The CDR3 region is CASSLGGGWSGELFF. The CDR3 DNA reads TGTGCCAGCAGCTTAGGAGGGGGTTGGAGCGGGGAGCTGTTTTTT.

In this sample, this clone turned up once. The chain recombines TRBV18 with TRBJ2-2; a possible D gene is TRBD1 (5 bases). Trimming stripped 2 bases from V and 6 bases from J, with 16 bases between. This CDR3 has 16 amino acids. Germline V CDR1 and CDR2: KGHSH, LQKENI. The CDR3 region is CASSPRQGTYAGELFF. CDR3 coding DNA: TGTGCCAGCTCACCAAGGCAGGGTACTTACGCCGGGGAGCTGTTTTTT.

This chain connects TRBV6-1 to TRBJ1-2; TRBD1 agrees at 7 bases. CDR1 and CDR2 (germline): MNHNS, SASEGT. V dropped 9 bases and J dropped 4; count of bases not matched to a gene: 11. The CDR3 totals 14 residues. This CDR3 is CASIQGMLAYGYTF. CDR3 DNA: TGTGCCAGTATACAGGGGATGTTGGCCTATGGCTACACCTTC.

The J gene is TRBJ2-3, the V gene TRBV6-5; possibly TRBD1 for D (6 bases). The CDR3 runs to 15 residues. Germline V gene lookup returns CDR1 MNHEY and CDR2 SVGAGI. Trimming removed 6 bases at V and 2 bases at J, with 15 bases between. The CDR3 DNA follows: TGTGCCAGCAGACCACAGGGTATAGACACAGATACGCAGTATTTT. Encoded protein: CASRPQGIDTDTQYF.

The rearrangement joins TRBV11-2 to TRBJ2-1, with 9 bases fitting TRBD1. This CDR3 region has 15 residues. After removal of 4 bases from V and 8 bases from J, the junction contained 9 bases not matched to a gene. CDR1 SGHAT and CDR2 FQNNGV come from the germline V gene. CDR3 region: CASSSNRGRFDEQFF. The CDR3 DNA follows: TGTGCCAGCAGCTCAAACAGGGGGCGCTTCGATGAGCAGTTCTTC.